This TCR beta chain was sequenced in a study of blood T cell repertoires in COVID-19. Clones were read by immunoSEQ multiplex PCR, and TCRdb kept only the in-frame ones, dropping some. Among 20,000 to 30,000 clones, almost 90% were seen once, and the ten largest hold roughly 10%. With 7 bases clipped from V and 5 bases from J, the junction kept 13 bases outside the gene matches. CDR3 length: 16 amino acids. Germline assignment: CDR1 SEHNR and CDR2 FQNEAQ (reference sequence). The specimen sequenced was peripheral blood. This TCR came from a man between 65 and 79 years old with acute or convalescent COVID-19. The J gene is TRBJ2-2, the V gene TRBV7-9; 7 nucleotides align to TRBD2. CDR3 amino acids: CASTPRGGRGTGELFF. The CDR3 region has the DNA TGTGCCAGCACCCCACGGGGCGGGAGAGGGACCGGGGAGCTGTTTTTT.